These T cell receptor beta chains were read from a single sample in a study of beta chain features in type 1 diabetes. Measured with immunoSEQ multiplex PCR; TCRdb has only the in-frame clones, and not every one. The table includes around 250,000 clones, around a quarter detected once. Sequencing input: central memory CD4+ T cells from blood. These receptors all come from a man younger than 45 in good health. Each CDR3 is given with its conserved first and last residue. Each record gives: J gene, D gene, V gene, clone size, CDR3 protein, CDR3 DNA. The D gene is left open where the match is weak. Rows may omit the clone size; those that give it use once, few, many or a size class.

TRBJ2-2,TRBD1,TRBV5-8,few,CASSPGQVLNTGELFF,TGTGCCAGCAGCCCCGGACAGGTCCTTAACACCGGGGAGCTGTTTTTT
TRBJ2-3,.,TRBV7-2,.,CASSPDFIDTQYF,TGTGCCAGCAGCCCGGACTTCATAGATACGCAGTATTTT
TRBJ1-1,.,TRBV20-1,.,CRASRGTSAFF,TGCAGAGCTAGCCGCGGGACTTCGGCTTTCTTT
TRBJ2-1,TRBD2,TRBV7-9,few,CASSLSGGTSYNEQFF,TGTGCCAGCAGCTTATCGGGGGGTACCTCCTACAATGAGCAGTTCTTC
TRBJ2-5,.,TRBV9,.,CASSERVLGRIETQYF,TGTGCCAGCAGCGAGAGGGTACTAGGGAGGATTGAGACCCAGTACTTC
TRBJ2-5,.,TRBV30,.,CAWRDKQETQYF,TGTGCCTGGAGAGATAAGCAAGAGACCCAGTACTTC
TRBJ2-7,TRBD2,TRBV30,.,CAWGTGGAGVNEQYF,TGTGCCTGGGGCACCGGAGGGGCGGGAGTAAACGAGCAGTACTTC
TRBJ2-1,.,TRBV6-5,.,CASKRSGPYNEQFF,TGTGCCAGCAAGCGGTCCGGACCCTACAATGAGCAGTTCTTC
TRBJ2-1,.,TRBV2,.,CASSEGQQFF,TGTGCCAGCAGTGAGGGCCAGCAGTTCTTC
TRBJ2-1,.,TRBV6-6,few,CASSYSFVSASEQFF,TGTGCCAGCAGTTACTCGTTTGTGTCCGCCAGTGAGCAGTTCTTC
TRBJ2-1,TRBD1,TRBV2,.,CASGPGQGYGEQFF,TGTGCCAGCGGCCCGGGACAGGGATACGGTGAGCAGTTCTTC
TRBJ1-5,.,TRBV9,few,CASSPQGDQPQHF,TGTGCCAGCAGCCCCCAGGGAGATCAGCCCCAGCATTTT
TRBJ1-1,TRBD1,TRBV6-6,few,CASTRQGNTEAFF,TGTGCCAGCACGAGACAGGGGAACACTGAAGCTTTCTTT
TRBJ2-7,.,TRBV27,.,CASSLLPGSAYEQYF,TGTGCCAGCAGTTTATTACCCGGCAGTGCCTACGAGCAGTACTTC
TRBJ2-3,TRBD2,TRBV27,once,CASSPTTSARDTQYF,TGTGCCAGCAGTCCGACGACTAGCGCTAGAGATACGCAGTATTTT
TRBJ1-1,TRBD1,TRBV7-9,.,CASSPIGQGDSTEAFF,TGTGCCAGCAGCCCGATCGGACAGGGGGACAGCACTGAAGCTTTCTTT
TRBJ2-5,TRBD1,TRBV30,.,CAWSVGDRLQETQYF,TGTGCCTGGAGTGTGGGGGACAGGCTCCAAGAGACCCAGTACTTC
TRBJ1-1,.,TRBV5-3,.,CARSDTEAFF,TGTGCCAGAAGCGACACTGAAGCTTTCTTT
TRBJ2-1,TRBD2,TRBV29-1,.,CSVDRASGRVSYNEQFF,TGCAGCGTTGATAGGGCTAGCGGGAGGGTTAGCTACAATGAGCAGTTCTTC
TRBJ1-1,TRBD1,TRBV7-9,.,CASSLGTVNTEAFF,TGTGCCAGCAGCTTGGGGACAGTGAACACTGAAGCTTTCTTT
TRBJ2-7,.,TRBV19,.,CASSIDGTYYEQYF,TGTGCCAGTAGTATTGACGGGACATACTACGAGCAGTACTTC
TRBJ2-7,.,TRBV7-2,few,CASTAGYEQYF,TGTGCCAGCACCGCGGGGTACGAGCAGTACTTC
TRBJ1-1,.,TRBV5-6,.,CASSAGTNTEAFF,TGTGCCAGCAGCGCCGGGACGAACACTGAAGCTTTCTTT
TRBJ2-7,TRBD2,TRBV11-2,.,CASREPGLAGYEQYF,TGTGCCAGCAGGGAACCGGGACTAGCGGGTTACGAGCAGTACTTC
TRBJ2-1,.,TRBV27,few,CASRHERSSYNEQFF,TGTGCCAGCAGACATGAGCGGAGCTCCTACAATGAGCAGTTCTTC
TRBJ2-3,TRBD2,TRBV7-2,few,CASSSGLAGGEYTDTQYF,TGTGCCAGCAGCTCGGGACTAGCGGGAGGGGAATACACAGATACGCAGTATTTT
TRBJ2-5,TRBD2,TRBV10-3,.,CAHRGEGETQYF,TGTGCTCACCGGGGGGAGGGAGAGACCCAGTACTTC
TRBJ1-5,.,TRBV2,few,CASRRTVVGQPQHF,TGTGCCAGCAGACGGACAGTGGTAGGTCAGCCCCAGCATTTT
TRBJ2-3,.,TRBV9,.,CASSFTGTSSTDTQYF,TGTGCCAGCAGCTTCACCGGGACGTCTAGCACAGATACGCAGTATTTT
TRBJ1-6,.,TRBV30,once,CAWRAAGNSPLHF,TGTGCCTGGAGGGCGGCGGGGAATTCACCCCTCCACTTT
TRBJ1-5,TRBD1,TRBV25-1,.,CASRGQGAGQPQHF,TGTGCCAGCAGGGGACAGGGGGCAGGTCAGCCCCAGCATTTT
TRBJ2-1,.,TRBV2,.,CASRLDGNNEQFF,TGTGCCAGCAGGTTAGACGGAAACAATGAGCAGTTCTTC
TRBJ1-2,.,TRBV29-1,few,CSVDAGTNYGYTF,TGCAGCGTTGATGCGGGTACAAACTATGGCTACACCTTC
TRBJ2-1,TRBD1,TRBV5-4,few,CASSLGTGNYNEQFF,TGTGCCAGCAGCCTCGGGACAGGGAACTACAATGAGCAGTTCTTC
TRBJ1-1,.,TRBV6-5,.,CASNRNTPNTEAFF,TGTGCCAGCAACAGGAACACCCCGAACACTGAAGCTTTCTTT
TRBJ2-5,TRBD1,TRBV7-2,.,CASSLGTGYEETQYF,TGTGCCAGCAGCTTAGGGACAGGGTACGAGGAGACCCAGTACTTC
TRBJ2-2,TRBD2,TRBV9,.,CASSSPGLAGGFNTGELFF,TGTGCCAGCAGTTCCCCGGGACTAGCGGGAGGGTTCAATACCGGGGAGCTGTTTTTT
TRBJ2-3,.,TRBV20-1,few,CSASSLPEQYF,TGCAGTGCTAGTAGCCTCCCTGAGCAGTATTTT
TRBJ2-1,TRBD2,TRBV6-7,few,CASNVAGDTYNEQFF,TGTGCCAGCAATGTAGCGGGAGATACCTACAATGAGCAGTTCTTC
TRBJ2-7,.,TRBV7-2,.,CASSANRQMSYEQYF,TGTGCCAGCAGCGCGAACCGACAGATGTCCTACGAGCAGTACTTC
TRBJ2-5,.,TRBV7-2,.,CASSSGVLETQYF,TGTGCCAGCAGCTCAGGAGTATTGGAGACCCAGTACTTC
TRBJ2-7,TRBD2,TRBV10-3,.,CAAREGSGEQYF,TGTGCCGCCCGGGAGGGGTCGGGCGAGCAGTACTTC
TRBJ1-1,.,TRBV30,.,CAWRETGKNTEAFF,TGTGCCTGGAGAGAGACAGGCAAGAACACTGAAGCTTTCTTT
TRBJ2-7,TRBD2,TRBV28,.,CASTNLAGKAYEQYF,TGTGCCAGCACCAATCTAGCGGGGAAAGCCTACGAGCAGTACTTC
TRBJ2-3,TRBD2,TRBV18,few,CASSLLAGGSLDTQYF,TGTGCCAGCTCACTTCTAGCGGGAGGTTCACTAGATACGCAGTATTTT
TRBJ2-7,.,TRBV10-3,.,CAIGPGLGTTPLEQYF,TGTGCCATCGGACCGGGGTTGGGCACGACCCCTCTCGAGCAGTACTTC
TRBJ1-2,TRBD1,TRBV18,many,CASSPQGANGYTF,TGTGCCAGCTCACCCCAGGGGGCGAATGGCTACACCTTC